The next 17 T cell receptor beta chains were all read from a single sample in a study of blood T cell repertoires in COVID-19. Measured with immunoSEQ multiplex PCR; TCRdb has only the in-frame clones, and not every one. The profile shows tens of thousands of clones, around four fifths of them singletons. Sample: peripheral blood. The receptor set was obtained from a woman aged 55-70 years with acute or convalescent COVID-19.

The chain carries TRBV7-9 and TRBJ1-1; maybe TRBD1 (5 bases). Germline V CDR1 and CDR2: SEHNR, FQNEAQ (reference sequence). The V end lost 5 bases, the J end lost 4 bases, and 14 bases lay between the germline ends. The CDR3 totals 14 residues. The CDR3 reads CASSHRGSSTEAFF. As DNA, the CDR3 is TGTGCCAGCAGCCACCGGGGGAGTTCCACTGAAGCTTTCTTT.

The chain is built from TRBV6-5 and TRBJ1-1, with D perhaps TRBD1 (6 bases). This CDR3 contains 14 residues. V lost 3 bases and J 4 bases, leaving 12 bases between the germline ends. Germline loops: CDR1 MNHEY, CDR2 SVGAGI. Written as DNA, the CDR3 is TGTGCCAGCAGTTATGGGGGCGTAGGCACTGAAGCTTTCTTT. This sequence encodes CASSYGGVGTEAFF.

The chain carries TRBV6-2 or TRBV6-3 and TRBJ2-7; 12 bases are a match to TRBD2. CDR1 MNHEY and CDR2 SVGEGT come from the germline V gene. With V trimmed by 4 bases and J by 4 bases, 5 bases remained unmatched. The CDR3 extends over 15 amino acids. The CDR3 region is CASSSWTSGAYEQYF. Here the CDR3 DNA reads TGTGCCAGCAGTTCCTGGACTAGCGGGGCATACGAGCAGTACTTC.

CDR3 DNA: TGCGCCAGCAGCTCGACTAGCGGGAAAAACATTCAGTACTTC. This gives the protein CASSSTSGKNIQYF. The genes are TRBV5-1 and TRBJ2-4; 10 bases agree with TRBD2. This CDR3 is built from 14 residues. Trimming cost V 3 bases and J 4 bases; bases outside gene matches: 1. The germline V gene encodes CDR1 SGHRS and CDR2 YFSETQ.

V usage is TRBV24-1 and J usage is TRBJ1-2, with 10 bases matching TRBD1. J gave up 6 bases and V 3 bases, and 9 bases lay outside the gene matches. The length of the CDR3 is 16 residues. CDR1 KGHDR and CDR2 SFDVKD come from the germline V gene. The CDR3 DNA is TGTGCCACCAGTGATCCGGGACAGGGGAGGACTAATGGCTACACCTTC. Its protein is CATSDPGQGRTNGYTF.

V and J are TRBV28 and TRBJ2-7; 10 positions agree with TRBD1. Germline-derived CDR1 and CDR2 are MDHEN and SYDVKM. This CDR3 has 14 residues. V lost 8 bases, J lost 2 bases, and 6 bases stayed unmatched. CDR3 loop: CASRAGTGAYEQYF. The CDR3 coding sequence is TGTGCCAGCCGTGCCGGGACAGGGGCCTACGAGCAGTACTTC.

The chain employs TRBV6-2 or TRBV6-3 and TRBJ1-2; 8 nucleotides match TRBD1. CDR3 size: 14 residues. The germline V gene has CDR1 MNHEY and CDR2 SVGEGT. J lost 4 bases, V lost 2 bases, and 3 bases had no gene match. The CDR3 DNA reads TGTGCCAGCAGTTACCGCGGGACAGGCTATGGCTACACCTTC. Amino acids: CASSYRGTGYGYTF.

J is TRBJ1-1 and V is TRBV5-6, with D tentatively TRBD1 (5 bases). Trimming removed 1 base from V and 8 bases from J, with 9 bases in between. The germline V gene encodes CDR1 SGHDT and CDR2 YYEEEE. The CDR3 spans 12 residues. CDR3: CASSLWGREAFF. The CDR3 region has the DNA TGTGCCAGCAGCTTGTGGGGGAGGGAAGCTTTCTTT.

The table lists this clone with a count of one. The V call is TRBV10-3, the J call TRBJ2-3, with 7 bases matching TRBD1. Germline assignment: CDR1 ENHRY and CDR2 SYGVKD. This CDR3 contains 15 residues. V shed 8 bases, J shed 1 base, and the junction held 9 bases outside the gene matches. The CDR3 coding sequence is TGTGCCATCCGAGGGACAGTCGTCGGCACAGATACGCAGTATTTT. Translated, it gives CAIRGTVVGTDTQYF.

The chain employs TRBV6-5 and TRBJ1-2; D ambiguous. V dropped 2 bases and J dropped 0 bases, with 7 bases sitting between them. Germline V CDR1 and CDR2: MNHEY, SVGAGI. The CDR3 spans 14 residues. The DNA for the CDR3 is TGTGCCAGCAGTTACATGGCGGCTAACTATGGCTACACCTTC. Residues: CASSYMAANYGYTF.

This chain joins TRBV9 and TRBJ1-3; TRBD1 agrees at 11 bases. Germline lookup yields CDR1 SGDLS and CDR2 YYNGEE. The CDR3 consists of 17 residues. Losses at the gene ends were 4 bases for V and 0 bases for J; bases not matched to a gene: 6. CDR3 in DNA: TGTGCCAGCAGCCCCAGGACAGGGGGCCGCTCTGGAAACACCATATATTTT. Residues: CASSPRTGGRSGNTIYF.

This chain joins TRBV21-1 and TRBJ1-2; the DNA was not compared with TRBD1, the D call given in the table. TRBV21-1 is a pseudogene segment. The CDR3 has 17 amino acids. This CDR3 is CASSKEGSRTGDYGYTF. CDR3 nucleotide sequence: TGTGCCAGCAGCAAAGAAGGGTCTAGGACAGGGGACTATGGCTACACCTTC.

The chain recombines TRBV2 with TRBJ2-5; 13 positions agree with TRBD2. With 3 bases clipped from V and 5 bases from J, the junction kept 0 bases outside the gene matches. CDR1 is SNHLY, CDR2 FYNNEI, per germline. The CDR3 spans 14 residues. CDR3 sequence reads: CASSETSGRETQYF. The CDR3 nucleotides read TGTGCCAGCAGTGAGACTAGCGGGAGGGAGACCCAGTACTTC.

V gene TRBV12-3 or TRBV12-4 combines with J gene TRBJ1-2; possibly TRBD1 for D (6 bases). Trimming stripped 6 bases from V and 5 bases from J, with 10 bases between. The length of the CDR3 is 12 residues. For the CDR3, the DNA is TGTGCCAGCAGCTGGGACACATATGGCTACACCTTC. It yields the protein CASSWDTYGYTF.

The sample holds one count of this clone. The rearrangement uses TRBV3-1 (or the pseudogene TRBV3-2) and TRBJ2-1; the match to TRBD2 covers 14 bases. Losses at the gene ends were 4 bases for V and 7 bases for J; bases not matched to a gene: 6. The CDR3 consists of 16 residues. Per the germline V gene, CDR1 is LGHDT and CDR2 is YNNKEL (reference sequence). The CDR3 loop reads CASSRTGTSGSNEQFF. In DNA, the CDR3 is TGTGCCAGCAGCCGGACCGGGACTAGCGGGAGTAATGAGCAGTTCTTC.

The J gene is TRBJ1-4, the V gene TRBV7-9; D unresolved. This CDR3 region has 15 residues. Trimming stripped 3 bases from V and 17 bases from J, with 25 bases between. Germline CDR1 is SEHNR and CDR2 is FQNEAQ (reference sequence). The chain's CDR3 is CASSFSTRGYPRLFF. CDR3 in DNA: TGTGCCAGCAGCTTCTCAACCCGAGGGTACCCTAGGTTATTTTTT.

V usage is TRBV2 and J usage is TRBJ1-4; perhaps TRBD1 as D (6 bases). Germline CDR1 is SNHLY and CDR2 is FYNNEI. V lost 5 bases to trimming and J lost 8 bases, with 15 bases between them. This CDR3 contains 14 residues. The DNA of the CDR3 is TGTGCCAGCAGTAAACAGGGTTCGGGAGAAAAACTGTTTTTT. It translates to CASSKQGSGEKLFF. Drawing the rest from reference TRBV2 and TRBJ1-4, the complete variable domain is EPEVTQTPSHQVTQMGQEVILRCVPISNHLYFYWYRQILGQKVEFLVSFYNNEISEKSEIFDDQFSVERPDGSNFTLKIRSTKLEDSAMYFCASSKQGSGEKLFFGSGTQLSVL.